The rows below give T cell receptor beta chains drawn from one sample of a study of T cells in Graves' hyperthyroidism and ophthalmopathy. TCRdb re-called the multiplex PCR reads with MiXCR, one entry per CDR3 protein. The data show about 620,000 distinct CDR3 sequences, under 20% seen once. Sequencing was carried out using blood. These receptors all come from a woman under 40 with Graves' hyperthyroidism. Both conserved end residues are part of each CDR3. The D gene is left open where the match is weak. A row's size may be missing; if present it is once, few, many or a size class.

>TRBV28|many|TRBD2|TRBJ2-3
TGTGCCAGCAGTTCTCAGCGGGAGGAGGATACGCAGTATTTT
CASSSQREEDTQYF
>TRBV6-2/TRBV6-3|many|TRBD2|TRBJ2-7
TGTGCCAGCAGTGGACTAGCGGGAGGGCCTTCCTACGAGCAGTACTTC
CASSGLAGGPSYEQYF
>TRBV30|many|.|TRBJ2-7
TGTGCCTGGAGTGCCGGCTACGAGCAGTACTTC
CAWSAGYEQYF
>TRBV30|.|.|TRBJ2-7
TGTGCCTGGGAGGGGGGACTTACCTCCTACGAGCAGTACTTC
CAWEGGLTSYEQYF
>TRBV27|few|.|TRBJ1-5
TGTGCCAGCAGCTCGGGACAAACAAATCAGCCCCAGCATTTT
CASSSGQTNQPQHF
>TRBV20-1|many|.|TRBJ2-7
TGCAGTGCTAGAGACGGACGGCGGAGCTCCTACGAGCAGTACTTC
CSARDGRRSSYEQYF
>TRBV19|few|.|TRBJ1-2
TGTGCCAGTAGTCCCCCCGATGGGGAAGGTTATGGCTACACCTTC
CASSPPDGEGYGYTF
>TRBV20-1|.|TRBD1|TRBJ2-7
TGCAGTGCCGAAAAACAGGGGGCGGTATTCGAGCAGTACTTC
CSAEKQGAVFEQYF
>TRBV29-1|.|.|TRBJ2-4
TGCAGCGTTGCTCCTCGCTTAGCCAAAAACATTCAGTACTTC
CSVAPRLAKNIQYF
>TRBV11-2|many|.|TRBJ2-5
TGTGCCAGCAGCTTAGATCGGGGTTACGGAGAGACCCAGTACTTC
CASSLDRGYGETQYF
>TRBV7-2|.|.|TRBJ2-2
TGTGCCAGCAGACTTGCCGGACCCGGGGAGCTGTTTTTT
CASRLAGPGELFF
>TRBV25-1|.|.|TRBJ2-1
TGTGCCAGCAGTGAATACAACAATGAGCAGTTCTTC
CASSEYNNEQFF
>TRBV7-9|many|.|TRBJ2-1
TGTGCCAGCCGGACCACGTCCTCATACAATGAGCAGTTCTTC
CASRTTSSYNEQFF
>TRBV28|many|TRBD2|TRBJ2-7
TGTGCCAGCAGTTTTGGGCTAGCGGGCTATAGCTCCTACGAGCAGTACTTC
CASSFGLAGYSSYEQYF
>TRBV27|many|.|TRBJ2-7
TGTGCCAGCAGTTTAGTGGTAGCACGAGGGGGCGAGCAGTACTTC
CASSLVVARGGEQYF
>TRBV4-1|.|.|TRBJ2-1
TGCGCCAGCAGCCCCACCTTATATTCTTACAATGAGCAGTTCTTC
CASSPTLYSYNEQFF
>TRBV7-3|few|TRBD1|TRBJ2-3
TGTGCCAGCAGCAAACAGGGGGCGGTGACAGATACGCAGTATTTT
CASSKQGAVTDTQYF
>TRBV30|many|.|TRBJ1-1
TGTGCCTGGAGCCTGACACAGTATAACACTGAAGCTTTCTTT
CAWSLTQYNTEAFF
>TRBV10-3|.|.|TRBJ2-1
TGTGCCATTGCGCCCGACGACAATGAGCAGTTCTTC
CAIAPDDNEQFF
>TRBV15|many|.|TRBJ2-5
TGTGCCACCAGCAGTCGGTACAGACAAGAGACCCAGTACTTC
CATSSRYRQETQYF
>TRBV6-1|many|TRBD1|TRBJ2-5
TGTGCCAGCAGTGAAGCCTCCAGGGGGCGGAAGGAGACCCAGTACTTC
CASSEASRGRKETQYF
>TRBV20-1|many|.|TRBJ1-2
TGCAGTGCTAGAGCCTTCAGGGGCGTAGGCTACACCTTC
CSARAFRGVGYTF